Each of the 14 T cell receptor beta chains below was sequenced from the same sample in a study of CD8 T cells in Susac syndrome. After extraction with the RNeasy kit, roughly 0.45 to 1 ug of the RNA was reverse transcribed using random hexamers. In TCRdb, the immunoSEQ multiplex PCR reads were re-called with MiXCR into one record per CDR3 protein. The sample holds under 150,000 distinct CDR3 sequences, 90% to 95% seen once. Material for sequencing was CD8+ T cells from PBMCs. All receptors come from a human donor in good health.

This chain's CDR3 is CASSLDPGQGSYNEQFF. As DNA, the CDR3 is TGTGCCAGCAGCTTAGATCCGGGACAGGGATCCTACAATGAGCAGTTCTTC. The rearrangement joins TRBV11-2 to TRBJ2-1; the match to TRBD1 covers 9 bases. The CDR3 has 17 residues. Germline CDR1 is SGHAT and CDR2 is FQNNGV. V shed 0 bases and J 1 base; nucleotides not matched to a gene: 4.

The chain uses TRBV7-9 and TRBJ2-7; possible D gene TRBD1, 6 bases. V gave up 8 bases and J gave up 2 bases, with 10 bases separating them. CDR1 and CDR2 from the germline V gene are SEHNR and FQNEAQ (reference sequence). The CDR3 sequence is 12 residues long. The CDR3: CASGGQTYEQYF. CDR3 nucleotides: TGTGCCAGCGGAGGACAGACCTACGAGCAGTACTTC. Combining the CDR3 with reference TRBV7-9 and TRBJ2-7 gives the whole variable domain DTGVSQNPRHKITKRGQNVTFRCDPISEHNRLYWYRQTLGQGPEFLTYFQNEAQLEKSRLLSDRFSAERPKGSFSTLEIQRTEQGDSAMYLCASGGQTYEQYFGPGTRLTVT.

The chain uses TRBV25-1 and TRBJ1-1, with unresolved D. The V end lost 4 bases, the J end lost 4 bases, and 7 bases lay between the germline ends. The CDR3 covers 12 residues. Looked up from germline, CDR1 is MGHDK and CDR2 is SYGVNS. Here the CDR3 DNA reads TGTGCCAGCAGTGGACGGCCCACTGAAGCTTTCTTT. Translation: CASSGRPTEAFF.

The V and J genes are TRBV27 and TRBJ2-7; D not certain. With 0 bases removed from V and 3 bases from J, the gap between germline ends came to 15 bases. This CDR3 contains 16 residues. CDR1 MNHEY and CDR2 SMNVEV come from the germline V gene (reference sequence). The CDR3 here is CASSLSPGTTDYEQYF. CDR3 in DNA: TGTGCCAGCAGTTTATCTCCCGGAACTACCGACTACGAGCAGTACTTC.

This rearrangement joins TRBV20-1 to TRBJ2-7; weak D call: TRBD1 (6 bases). The CDR3 sequence is 13 residues long. In germline, CDR1 is DFQATT, CDR2 SNEGSKA (reference sequence). V was pared by 0 bases and J by 4 bases, with 10 bases between. The CDR3 coding sequence is TGCAGTGCTAGAGATAACAGGGAATACGAGCAGTACTTC. Encoded protein: CSARDNREYEQYF.

The chain links TRBV29-1 to TRBJ2-1, with 8 bases matching TRBD2. Trimming removed 0 bases from V and 8 bases from J; junction bases left unmatched: 15. From germline, CDR1 is SQVTM and CDR2 ANQGSEA. This CDR3 is 17 amino acids long. The CDR3 loop is CSVEDWTGTRARDEQFF. CDR3 DNA sequence: TGCAGCGTTGAAGACTGGACCGGGACTAGAGCGAGGGATGAGCAGTTCTTC.

CDR3 in DNA: TGTGCCAGCAGCCTACTAGCGGGAGGGATGGATACGCAGTATTTT. Protein product: CASSLLAGGMDTQYF. The chain couples TRBV7-3 to TRBJ2-3; TRBD2 matches 13 bases. V dropped 5 bases and J dropped 6; count of bases not matched to a gene: 5. This CDR3 contains 15 residues. Germline V CDR1 and CDR2: SGHTA, FQGTGA.

The rearrangement links TRBV25-1 to TRBJ2-4; D may be TRBD1 (5 bases). Looked up from germline, CDR1 is MGHDK and CDR2 is SYGVNS. Between the trimmed V and J ends, which lost 3 bases and 6 bases, there was a span of 12 bases. The CDR3 runs 14 residues. In nucleotides, the CDR3 is TGTGCCAGCAGTGAGCAGGGCTTGGCAAACATTCAGTACTTC. Translation gives CASSEQGLANIQYF.

The chain employs TRBV7-9 and TRBJ1-2; D is unclear. V lost 5 bases, J lost 2 bases, and 12 bases lay in between. The CDR3 totals 14 residues. Germline V gene data show CDR1 as SEHNR and CDR2 as FQNEAQ (reference sequence). CDR3 region: CASSPPGDNYGYTF. In DNA form, the CDR3 reads TGTGCCAGCAGCCCCCCCGGAGACAACTATGGCTACACCTTC.

This clonotype came up a few times. The CDR3 DNA follows: TGTGCCAGCAGCTCAGGACAGACCGGGGAGCTGTTTTTT. Protein: CASSSGQTGELFF. The chain carries TRBV13 and TRBJ2-2, with D possibly being TRBD1 (6 bases). This CDR3 comprises 13 residues. Germline V lookup: CDR1 PRHDT, CDR2 FYEKMQ (reference sequence). Trimming pared 4 bases from V and 5 bases from J, leaving 8 bases between.

The chain carries TRBV29-1 and TRBJ2-3; D possibly corresponds to TRBD2 (6 bases). Trimming shortened V by 3 bases and J by 8 bases, and 12 bases separated the two germline ends. The CDR3 covers 12 residues. CDR1 and CDR2 from the germline V gene are SQVTM and ANQGSEA. Here the CDR3 DNA reads TGCAGCGTTGAGGCGGGGCCGCCTACGCAGTATTTT. Translated: CSVEAGPPTQYF.

The chain links TRBV27 to TRBJ2-3, with a weak D call TRBD1 (6 bases). V lost 2 bases and J 1 base, leaving 19 bases between the germline ends. The CDR3 is 18 amino acids. Germline CDR1 reads MNHEY; CDR2 reads SMNVEV (reference sequence). The CDR3 reads CASSLVPPWGQGTDTQYF. Written as DNA, the CDR3 is TGTGCCAGCAGTTTAGTCCCCCCCTGGGGGCAGGGCACAGATACGCAGTATTTT.

The chain is built from TRBV29-1 and TRBJ2-7, with 7 bases fitting TRBD2. CDR1 is SQVTM and CDR2 is ANQGSEA in the germline V gene. The CDR3 length is 14 residues. Unmatched junction bases numbered 8, after V lost 0 bases and J lost 6 bases. The CDR3 protein is CSVEDPRTSVEQYF. The CDR3 bases are TGCAGCGTTGAAGATCCCCGGACTAGTGTCGAGCAGTACTTC.

The chain couples TRBV20-1 to TRBJ2-7; D gene ambiguous. The V end was cut by 7 bases, the J end by 4 bases, with 5 bases between. CDR1 DFQATT and CDR2 SNEGSKA come from the germline V gene (reference sequence). The CDR3 is 9 residues long. DNA for the CDR3: TGCAGTGTTGATTACGAGCAGTACTTC. Amino acid sequence: CSVDYEQYF.